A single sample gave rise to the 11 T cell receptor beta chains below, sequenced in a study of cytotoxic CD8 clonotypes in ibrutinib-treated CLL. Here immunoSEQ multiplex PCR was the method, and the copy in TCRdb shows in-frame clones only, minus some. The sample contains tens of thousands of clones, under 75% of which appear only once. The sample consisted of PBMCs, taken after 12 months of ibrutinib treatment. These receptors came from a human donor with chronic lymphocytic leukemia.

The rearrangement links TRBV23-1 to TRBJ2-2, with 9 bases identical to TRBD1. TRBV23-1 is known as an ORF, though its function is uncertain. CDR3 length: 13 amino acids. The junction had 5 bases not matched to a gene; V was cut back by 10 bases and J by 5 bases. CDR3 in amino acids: CAIRTGETGELFF. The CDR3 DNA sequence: TGCGCCATCCGGACAGGGGAGACCGGGGAGCTGTTTTTT.

This CDR3 reads CASSSRDFTDTQYF. CDR3 nucleotide sequence: TGTGCCAGCAGCTCCCGGGACTTCACAGATACGCAGTATTTT. The rearrangement joins TRBV7-3 to TRBJ2-3; a possible D gene is TRBD2 (6 bases). The CDR3 consists of 14 residues. V lost 4 bases, J lost 2 bases, and 10 bases lay in between. Germline lookup yields CDR1 SGHTA and CDR2 FQGTGA.

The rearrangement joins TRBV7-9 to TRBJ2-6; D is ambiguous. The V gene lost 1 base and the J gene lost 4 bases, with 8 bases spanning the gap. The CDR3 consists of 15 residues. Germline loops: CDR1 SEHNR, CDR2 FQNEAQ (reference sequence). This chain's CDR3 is CASSLGSAGANVLTF. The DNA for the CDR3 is TGTGCCAGCAGCTTAGGGTCAGCCGGGGCCAACGTCCTGACTTTC.

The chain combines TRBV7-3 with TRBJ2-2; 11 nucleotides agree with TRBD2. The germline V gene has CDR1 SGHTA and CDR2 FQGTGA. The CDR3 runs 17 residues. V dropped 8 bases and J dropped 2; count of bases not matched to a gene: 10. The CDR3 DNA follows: TGTGCCAGCGGCCTGACTAGCGGGGTACTCAACACCGGGGAGCTGTTTTTT. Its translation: CASGLTSGVLNTGELFF.

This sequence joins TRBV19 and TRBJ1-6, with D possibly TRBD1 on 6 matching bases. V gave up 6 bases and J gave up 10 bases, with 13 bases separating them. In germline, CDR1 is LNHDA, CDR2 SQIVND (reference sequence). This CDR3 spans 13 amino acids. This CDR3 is CASSPRGFSPLHF. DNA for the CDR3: TGTGCCAGTAGCCCTAGGGGGTTCTCACCCCTCCACTTT.

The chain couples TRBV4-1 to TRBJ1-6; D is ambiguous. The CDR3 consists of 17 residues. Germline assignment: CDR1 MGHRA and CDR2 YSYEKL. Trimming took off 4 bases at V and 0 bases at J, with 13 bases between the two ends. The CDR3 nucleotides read TGCGCCAGCAGCCTCGGCCTGAGGAGCTCCTATAATTCACCCCTCCACTTT. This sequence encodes CASSLGLRSSYNSPLHF.

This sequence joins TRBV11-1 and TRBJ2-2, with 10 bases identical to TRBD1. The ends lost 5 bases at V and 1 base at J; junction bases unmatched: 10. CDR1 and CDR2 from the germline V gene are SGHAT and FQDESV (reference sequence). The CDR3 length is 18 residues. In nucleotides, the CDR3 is TGTGCCAGCAGCCTCTGGGGGACAGGGGCCCAGAACACCGGGGAGCTGTTTTTT. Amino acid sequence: CASSLWGTGAQNTGELFF.

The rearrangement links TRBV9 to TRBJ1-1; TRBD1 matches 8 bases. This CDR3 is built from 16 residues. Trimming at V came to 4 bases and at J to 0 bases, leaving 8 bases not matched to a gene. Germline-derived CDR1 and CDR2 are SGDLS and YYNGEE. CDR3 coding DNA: TGTGCCAGCAGCTCATGGACAGGGAGCATGAACACTGAAGCTTTCTTT. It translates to CASSSWTGSMNTEAFF. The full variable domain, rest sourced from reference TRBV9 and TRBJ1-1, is DSGVTQTPKHLITATGQRVTLRCSPRSGDLSVYWYQQSLDQGLQFLIQYYNGEERAKGNILERFSAQQFPDLHSELNLSSLELGDSALYFCASSSWTGSMNTEAFFGQGTRLTVV.

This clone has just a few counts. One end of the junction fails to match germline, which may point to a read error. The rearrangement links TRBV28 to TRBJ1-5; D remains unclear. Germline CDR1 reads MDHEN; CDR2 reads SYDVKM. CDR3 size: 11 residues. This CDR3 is CASSSGPGWYF. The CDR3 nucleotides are TGTGCCAGCAGTTCCGGACCCGGTTGGTATTTT.

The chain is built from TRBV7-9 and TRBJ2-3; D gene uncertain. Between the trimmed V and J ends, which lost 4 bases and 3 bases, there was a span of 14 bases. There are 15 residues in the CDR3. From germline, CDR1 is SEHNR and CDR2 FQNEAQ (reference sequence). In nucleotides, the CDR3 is TGTGCCAGCAGCTGGAACCTACCGGAGACAGATACGCAGTATTTT. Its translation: CASSWNLPETDTQYF.

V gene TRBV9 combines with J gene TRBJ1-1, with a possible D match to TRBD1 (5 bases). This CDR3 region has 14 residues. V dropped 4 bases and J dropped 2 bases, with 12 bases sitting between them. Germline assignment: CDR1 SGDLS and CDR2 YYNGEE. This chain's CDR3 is CASSLRDANTEAFF. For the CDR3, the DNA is TGTGCCAGCAGCCTCCGGGACGCAAACACTGAAGCTTTCTTT.